The sequence of this T cell receptor (beta chain) was determined in a study of T cells in Graves' hyperthyroidism and ophthalmopathy. Stable hyperthyroidism: no ophthalmopathy progression over 18 months of follow-up. Germline lookup yields CDR1 SGHAT and CDR2 FQNNGV. Trimming cost V 3 bases and J 0 bases, with 11 bases left between them. The CDR3 sequence is 15 residues long. Amplified TCR beta CDR3 regions came from RNA transcripts. Carried out on the TCR CDR3, a first-round RT-PCR used the HTBI primer set. A single record per CDR3 protein comes from TCRdb applying MiXCR to the multiplex PCR reads. The sample has hundreds of thousands of distinct CDR3 sequences, 12% to 15% seen once; the top ten hold roughly a tenth.

The receptor was isolated from a woman aged 18 to 35 with Graves' hyperthyroidism. Sequenced input: blood. The chain combines TRBV11-2 with TRBJ2-5; D is tentatively TRBD1 or TRBD2 (5 bases each). The CDR3 is CASSLGTLNQETQYF. The CDR3 DNA sequence: TGTGCCAGCAGCTTGGGGACCCTAAACCAAGAGACCCAGTACTTC.